The T cell receptor beta chain under discussion was sequenced for a study of spatial heterogeneity in lung cancer. On the study more broadly: Samples were donated by 72 untreated early-stage non-small cell lung cancer patients.

CDR3 length equals 13 residues. Trimming shortened V by 0 bases and J by 6 bases, and 7 bases separated the two germline ends. In germline, CDR1 is MNHNY, CDR2 SVGAGI (reference sequence). TCRdb called the 5' RACE reads again in MiXCR, with one record for every CDR3 protein. Of roughly 110,000 distinct CDR3 sequences in the sample, 9.5% to 14% are singletons; the top ten hold approximately 24%. Noted time point: blood at routine non-recurrence follow-up after resection. This clonotype occurred a few times. This specimen was PBMCs, taken at follow-up. This clonotype originated in a female donor with early-stage non-small cell lung cancer. This sequence joins TRBV6-6 and TRBJ2-3; D is unresolved. The CDR3 DNA is TGTGCCAGCAGTTACTCGCGGTTGGATACGCAGTATTTT. Encoded protein: CASSYSRLDTQYF.